The present T cell receptor beta chain was sequenced within a study of blood T cell repertoires in COVID-19. Looking at the study overall: Specimens from acute and convalescent COVID-19 originated in the United States, Italy and Spain. T cells, B-cell-depleted T cells, or PBMCs provided the cDNA or gDNA that served as material.

Patients in Seattle were enrolled during active infection, then followed longitudinally. The length of the CDR3 is 11 residues. With V trimmed by 2 bases and J by 14 bases, 5 bases remained unmatched. Germline V lookup: CDR1 MDHEN, CDR2 SYDVKM. Authors' data handling: Estimation of nucleated cell counts relied on the amplification of reference gene primers. Generated by immunoSEQ multiplex PCR, the TCRdb table keeps only in-frame clones and is missing some. The DNA was the basis for D and trimming; V, J and clone size are from that table. Of under 250,000 clones listed, roughly 86% are singletons. The chain has TRBV28 and TRBJ1-2; 7 nucleotides match TRBD1. The source is a woman of 80 years or more with COVID-19, enrolled during active disease. Sequences were obtained from peripheral blood. CDR3 DNA: TGTGCCAGCAGTTTAAGGGGGCCGGGAACCTTC. Protein sequence: CASSLRGPGTF.